A selection of T cell receptor beta chains follows, all from one sample in a study of cytomegalovirus exposure and HLA in healthy donors. Profiling relied on immunoSEQ multiplex PCR, and the TCRdb table lists in-frame clones only, not all of them. The table lists 130,000 or so clones, about three quarters of them singletons. Sequencing used PBMCs. The source of these receptors is a man in his forties or fifties in good health and CMV-seronegative. Each CDR3 is given with its conserved first and last residue. The D gene is left open where the match is weak. Expanded clones get a size class; other rows say once, few or many, or leave the size out.

d_gene	abundance	v_gene	j_gene	CDR3nt	CDR3aa
NA	NA	TRBV28	TRBJ2-7	TGTGCCAGCAGTTTCCAGGGTGGGTCCTACGAGCAGTACTTC	CASSFQGGSYEQYF
TRBD1	NA	TRBV5-1	TRBJ1-4	TGCGCCAGCAGCTTGGTGGGGGACAGTAGGATGTCTAATGAAAAACTGTTTTTT	CASSLVGDSRMSNEKLFF
NA	NA	TRBV21-1	TRBJ2-2	TGTGCCAGCAGCGATAGGACAGGGGTCGCGCGGCCTCTAAACACCGGGGAGCTGTTTTTT	CASSDRTGVARPLNTGELFF
TRBD1	NA	TRBV19	TRBJ2-7	TGTGCCAGTAGTACCGGGGACAGAACCTACGAGCAGTACTTC	CASSTGDRTYEQYF
TRBD2	NA	TRBV27	TRBJ2-1	TGTGCCAGCAGTACCTTAGCGGGAGGCGTTGGGGAGCAGTTCTTC	CASSTLAGGVGEQFF
TRBD2	NA	TRBV6-5	TRBJ2-1	TGTGCCAGCAGTTACCGGGAGGGACTAGCGGGAGTGGAGCAGTTCTTC	CASSYREGLAGVEQFF
TRBD1	NA	TRBV7-9	TRBJ2-7	TGTGCCAGCAGCTTAGTACAGGGGTCCGTCTTCGAGCAGTACTTC	CASSLVQGSVFEQYF
NA	once	TRBV14	TRBJ2-1	TGTGCCAGCAGCCAAAATCCTAGAACCTCCTACAATGAGCAGTTCTTC	CASSQNPRTSYNEQFF
NA	NA	TRBV28	TRBJ2-5	TGTGCCAGCGGGGGGGCGACGGTGACCCAGTACTTC	CASGGATVTQYF
TRBD2	NA	TRBV27	TRBJ2-3	TGTGCCAGCAGGGCCGGGGGGGGTGGGGCAGATACGCAGTATTTT	CASRAGGGGADTQYF
NA	NA	TRBV19	TRBJ2-3	TGTGCCAGTAGGTGGAGGAGCACAGATACGCAGTATTTT	CASRWRSTDTQYF
NA	NA	TRBV6-5	TRBJ1-6	TGTGCCGGCAGCCCCGCAGTTACTAATTCACCCCTCCACTTT	CAGSPAVTNSPLHF
NA	few	TRBV6-5	TRBJ2-3	TGTGCCAGCAGTTACACCACTAGGCCAGATACGCAGTATTTT	CASSYTTRPDTQYF
TRBD2	NA	TRBV27	TRBJ2-5	TGTGCCAGCAGTTTATCGAGACTAGCGGGGGAAGAGACCCAGTACTTC	CASSLSRLAGEETQYF
TRBD2	NA	TRBV7-3	TRBJ2-3	TGTGCCAGCAGCCTAGACCTGACTAGCGGCACAGATACGCAGTATTTT	CASSLDLTSGTDTQYF
NA	NA	TRBV28	TRBJ2-5	TGTGCCAGCAGTTCAGAGACAGCCTACCAAGAGACCCAGTACTTC	CASSSETAYQETQYF
NA	medium-sized	TRBV6-5	TRBJ1-4	TGTGCCAGCAGAGAAGCAGGGTCAGAAAAACTGTTTTTT	CASREAGSEKLFF
TRBD1	NA	TRBV29-1	TRBJ2-3	TGCAGCGTCCAGGACAGGGGTATTGGCACAGATACGCAGTATTTT	CSVQDRGIGTDTQYF
NA	NA	TRBV6-1	TRBJ2-7	TGTGCCAGCAGTGAATTAGGGACTTCAAAGGGCGAGCAGTACTTC	CASSELGTSKGEQYF
NA	NA	TRBV6-1	TRBJ2-7	TGTGCCAGCAGTGAATTCATGGCCCACTACGAGCAGTACTTC	CASSEFMAHYEQYF
NA	NA	TRBV4-1	TRBJ2-7	TGCGCCAGCAGCCATAGAGGGTCCTACGAGCAGTACTTC	CASSHRGSYEQYF
NA	NA	TRBV27	TRBJ1-5	TGTGCCAGCAGTTTATCGACGTGGGGGGATCAGCCCCAGCATTTT	CASSLSTWGDQPQHF
NA	NA	TRBV7-2	TRBJ1-1	TGTGCCAGCAGCCCCCAGGTCTACATGAACACTGAAGCTTTCTTT	CASSPQVYMNTEAFF
TRBD2	NA	TRBV10-2	TRBJ2-3	TGCGCCAGCAGCATACTAGAGGTAGCGGGGGCCGATACGCAGTATTTT	CASSILEVAGADTQYF
TRBD2	NA	TRBV28	TRBJ2-1	TGTGCCAGCAGTTCTCCTTCGACGGGACTAGCGGGATGGGTCTTCTTC	CASSSPSTGLAGWVFF
TRBD1	few	TRBV5-6	TRBJ2-1	TGTGCCAGCAGCTTGCCGCGGGACAGGGGGCAGAATGAGCAGTTCTTC	CASSLPRDRGQNEQFF